This passage covers 19 T cell receptor beta chains from one sample sequenced in a study of T-cell reconstitution after alpha-beta-depleted transplantation in children. TCRbeta library preparation incorporated unique molecular identifiers. One entry per CDR3 protein results from TCRdb running MiXCR on the PCR reads. The sample includes 200,000 to 250,000 distinct CDR3 sequences, roughly 8% of them seen just once. The sample was PBMCs, mostly from graft donor cells, taken 180 days after TCRalphabeta/CD19-depleted stem cell transplant. The receptors derive from a male patient under 18 who had a stem cell transplant for acute lymphoblastic leukemia, so the T cells may come from the graft donor.

In this sample, this clonotype turned up many times. This chain links TRBV11-2 with TRBJ2-1, with D possibly being TRBD2 (6 bases). The CDR3 totals 16 residues. In germline, CDR1 is SGHAT, CDR2 FQNNGV. V dropped 6 bases and J dropped 1 base, with 16 bases sitting between them. CDR3 nucleotides: TGTGCCAGCAGGGAGAAATTCCGGGAGTCCTACAATGAGCAGTTCTTC. Protein product: CASREKFRESYNEQFF.

This clonotype was counted only a few times. This sequence joins TRBV11-2 and TRBJ1-2; 8 bases line up with TRBD1. V lost 2 bases to trimming and J lost 2 bases; unmatched junction nucleotides: 4. Germline V gene lookup returns CDR1 SGHAT and CDR2 FQNNGV. The CDR3 runs 15 residues. The CDR3 is CASSLNQGANYGYTF. CDR3 sequence (DNA): TGTGCCAGCAGCTTAAATCAGGGGGCAAACTATGGCTACACCTTC.

This clonotype showed up many times. CDR3 bases: TGTGCCAGCAGCGGACAACAGGGAGGGGAGCAGTACTTC. Its protein is CASSGQQGGEQYF. The J gene is TRBJ2-7, the V gene TRBV11-3; tentatively, D is TRBD2 (7 bases). The CDR3 runs to 13 residues. CDR1 is SGHNT, CDR2 YENEEA, per germline. Between the trimmed V and J ends, which lost 5 bases and 7 bases, there was a span of 15 bases.

With regard to this clonotype: A read error may explain this, as a much larger clone is one base away. V and J are TRBV14 and TRBJ2-5; TRBD1 matches at 12 bases. Germline V gives CDR1 SGHDN, CDR2 FVKESK. The CDR3 consists of 16 residues. DNA for the CDR3: TGTGCCAGCAGCTCCCGGGACAGGGGGCGAAGAGAGAACCAGTACTTC. Translated, it gives CASSSRDRGRRENQYF.

This clonotype was seen at least ten times. CDR3: CASSFSGGETQYF. CDR3 coding DNA: TGTGCCAGCAGCTTTTCGGGGGGAGAGACCCAGTACTTC. The chain uses TRBV7-6 and TRBJ2-5; 7 bases match TRBD2. This CDR3 spans 13 amino acids. Trimming removed 3 bases from V and 4 bases from J; junction bases left unmatched: 2. Germline V lookup: CDR1 SGHVS, CDR2 FNYEAQ.

This clonotype was counted ten times or more. The chain is built from TRBV2 and TRBJ1-3; D is ambiguous. The length of the CDR3 is 16 residues. Trimming removed 7 bases from V and 0 bases from J, with 16 bases in between. Germline values: CDR1 SNHLY, CDR2 FYNNEI. The CDR3 sequence is CASTSPGPSSGNTIYF. The CDR3 coding sequence is TGTGCCAGCACCTCGCCCGGGCCGAGCTCTGGAAACACCATATATTTT.

This clonotype appeared many times. This sequence joins TRBV6-4 and TRBJ2-7, with D unclear. The CDR3 spans 15 residues. The V end lost 0 bases, the J end lost 2 bases, and 11 bases lay between the germline ends. Germline-derived CDR1 and CDR2 are MRHNA and SNTAGT. The CDR3 here is CASSDSVNSAYEQYF. As DNA, the CDR3 is TGTGCCAGCAGTGACTCTGTTAATAGTGCCTACGAGCAGTACTTC.

CDR3 coding DNA: TGTGCCAGCAAAAATACTCCGGGACAGGGGGATGAAAAACTGTTTTTT. Amino acid sequence: CASKNTPGQGDEKLFF. The chain employs TRBV12-3 or TRBV12-4 and TRBJ1-4; 11 nucleotides agree with TRBD1. This CDR3 has 16 amino acids. V shed 7 bases, J shed 6 bases, and the junction held 10 bases outside the gene matches.

This clonotype was observed at least ten times. The rearrangement uses TRBV15 and TRBJ1-6; unclear D gene. V lost 0 bases and J lost 6, with 0 bases in between. The length of the CDR3 is 12 residues. CDR1 and CDR2 (germline): LNHNV, YYDKDF (reference sequence). CDR3 nucleotides: TGTGCCACCAGCAGAGATAATTCACCCCTCCACTTT. Protein product: CATSRDNSPLHF.

This clonotype was picked up many times. The chain recombines TRBV7-6 with TRBJ2-3; D may be TRBD1 (6 bases). Germline CDR1 SGHVS, CDR2 FNYEAQ. V was trimmed by 9 bases and J by 5 bases, leaving 12 bases between them. This CDR3 region has 12 residues. The CDR3 region is CASSQGQDTQYF. CDR3 in DNA: TGTGCCAGTAGCCAGGGGCAAGATACGCAGTATTTT. Combining the CDR3 with reference TRBV7-6 and TRBJ2-3 gives the whole variable domain GAGVSQSPRYKVTKRGQDVALRCDPISGHVSLYWYRQALGQGPEFLTYFNYEAQQDKSGLPNDRFSAERPEGSISTLTIQRTEQRDSAMYRCASSQGQDTQYFGPGTRLTVL.

This clonotype was counted ten times or more. The CDR3 is CASTRQGASTDTQYF. In DNA form, the CDR3 reads TGTGCCAGTACTAGACAGGGGGCTAGCACAGATACGCAGTATTTT. The J gene is TRBJ2-3, the V gene TRBV19; TRBD1 matches at 10 bases. The J segment lost 0 bases and the V segment lost 7 bases, leaving 4 bases of the junction unmatched. Germline-derived CDR1 and CDR2 are LNHDA and SQIVND (reference sequence). The CDR3 loop spans 15 amino acids.

This clonotype showed up many times. V gene TRBV29-1 combines with J gene TRBJ2-2; 9 nucleotides align to TRBD2. The CDR3 sequence is 15 residues long. With 7 bases clipped from V and 7 bases from J, the junction kept 13 bases outside the gene matches. Germline assignment: CDR1 SQVTM and CDR2 ANQGSEA. CDR3: CSAVMAGGPDGELFF. The CDR3 region has the DNA TGCAGCGCCGTCATGGCGGGGGGGCCCGACGGGGAGCTGTTTTTT.

There are many counts of this clonotype. Relative to the germline gene, one junction end is altered; a read error may explain this. CDR3 nucleotides: TGTGCCAGTAGTACCGACAGACTCCTCTATGACTACACCTTC. Protein sequence: CASSTDRLLYDYTF. The gene calls are TRBV19 and TRBJ1-2; tentative D call: TRBD1 (5 bases). The CDR3 is made up of 14 amino acids. CDR1 and CDR2 (germline): LNHDA, SQIVND (reference sequence).

This clonotype was picked up many times. The V and J genes are TRBV6-4 and TRBJ2-7, with 7 bases identical to TRBD2. Germline CDR1 MRHNA, CDR2 SNTAGT. The V segment lost 0 bases and the J segment 6 bases; nucleotides outside the gene matches: 14. CDR3 length equals 17 residues. The CDR3: CASSDSSMVAGTFEQYF. DNA for the CDR3: TGTGCCAGCAGTGACTCGAGCATGGTAGCGGGTACTTTCGAGCAGTACTTC.

This clonotype was counted ten times or more. The rearrangement links TRBV12-3 or TRBV12-4 to TRBJ2-3; D gene unclear. There are 11 residues in the CDR3. The V and J ends lost 3 bases and 6 bases respectively, with 4 bases between them. The CDR3 DNA is TGTGCCAGCAGTTTTATCGATACGCAGTATTTT. Protein product: CASSFIDTQYF.

This clonotype was seen many times. The chain is built from TRBV7-3 and TRBJ1-4, with a tentative D call TRBD1 (5 bases). Germline loops: CDR1 SGHTA, CDR2 FQGTGA. The CDR3 extends over 15 amino acids. V lost 2 bases, J lost 8 bases, and 15 bases lay in between. The CDR3 loop reads CASSLWGGFGEKLFF. The CDR3, as DNA: TGTGCCAGCAGCTTATGGGGGGGTTTCGGAGAAAAACTGTTTTTT. Filled out from reference TRBV7-3 and TRBJ1-4, the complete variable domain reads GAGVSQTPSNKVTEKGKYVELRCDPISGHTALYWYRQSLGQGPEFLIYFQGTGAADDSGLPNDRFFAVRPEGSVSTLKIQRTERGDSAVYLCASSLWGGFGEKLFFGSGTQLSVL.

Many counts were recorded for this clonotype. The V gene is TRBV20-1, the J gene TRBJ1-5, with D tentatively TRBD1 (5 bases). Per germline, CDR1 DFQATT and CDR2 SNEGSKA (reference sequence). This CDR3 has 15 amino acids. The V end was cut by 0 bases, the J end by 8 bases, with 17 bases between. Here the CDR3 reads CSARDPTGRGEPQHF. For the CDR3, the DNA is TGCAGTGCTAGAGATCCAACAGGACGAGGGGAGCCCCAGCATTTT.

This clonotype was counted ten times or more. The genes are TRBV7-2 and TRBJ2-7, with D uncertain. The CDR3 runs 11 residues. Trimming stripped 4 bases from V and 3 bases from J, with 4 bases between. Looked up from germline, CDR1 is SGHTA and CDR2 is FQGNSA. Here the CDR3 reads CASSSIYEQYF. The CDR3 DNA sequence: TGTGCCAGCAGCTCCATCTACGAGCAGTACTTC. The variable domain in full, with the rest retrieved from reference TRBV7-2 and TRBJ2-7, is GAGVSQSPSNKVTEKGKDVELRCDPISGHTALYWYRQSLGQGLEFLIYFQGNSAPDKSGLPSDRFSAERTGGSVSTLTIQRTQQEDSAVYLCASSSIYEQYFGPGTRLTVT.

This clonotype has ten or more counts. The rearrangement joins TRBV7-9 to TRBJ1-6, with D hard to call. Germline V gene data show CDR1 as SEHNR and CDR2 as FQNEAQ (reference sequence). Trimming removed 2 bases at V and 8 bases at J, with 4 bases between. The CDR3 consists of 12 residues. CDR3 amino acids: CASSLRDSPLHF. CDR3 in DNA: TGTGCCAGCAGCTTACGGGATTCACCCCTCCACTTT. Variable domain in full (rest from reference TRBV7-9 and TRBJ1-6): DTGVSQNPRHKITKRGQNVTFRCDPISEHNRLYWYRQTLGQGPEFLTYFQNEAQLEKSRLLSDRFSAERPKGSFSTLEIQRTEQGDSAMYLCASSLRDSPLHFGNGTRLTVT.